Detailed here is one T cell receptor beta chain. TCRdb's table, derived via immunoSEQ multiplex PCR, lists solely in-frame clones and lacks some. The sample has more than 85,000 clones, approximately 87% seen once. This sample stems from a study of blood T cell repertoires in COVID-19. Overall study: T cells, B-cell-depleted T cells, or PBMCs supplied cDNA or gDNA.

Germline V gene lookup returns CDR1 SGHTS and CDR2 YDEGEE. The CDR3 extends over 17 amino acids. Trimming cost V 3 bases and J 2 bases, with 18 bases left between them. The sample comprised peripheral blood. The V call is TRBV5-8, the J call TRBJ1-5, with no clear D. The receptor was isolated from a woman in her sixties or seventies with acute or convalescent COVID-19. The CDR3 loop reads CASSSGLTDIRNQPQHF. DNA for the CDR3: TGTGCCAGCAGCTCTGGTCTCACTGATATCCGCAATCAGCCCCAGCATTTT.